These T cell receptor beta chains were read from a single sample in a study of T cell responses to AZD1222 COVID-19 vaccine. Method: immunoSEQ multiplex PCR; TCRdb's copy keeps in-frame clones and lacks some. This table has around 120,000 clones, about 91% appearing once. The sequencing used peripheral blood, collected 28 days after the second AZD1222 dose. The origin of the receptors is an adult who received the AZD1222 COVID-19 vaccine. CDR3s include the opening cysteine and the closing phenylalanine or tryptophan. Fields, in order: J gene, V gene, CDR3 protein.

TRBJ1-1	TRBV2	CASSEAGGMNTEAFF
TRBJ2-2	TRBV28	CASSLFGGTPTGELFF
TRBJ2-7	TRBV30	CAWSVGRAYEQYF
TRBJ2-1	TRBV10-2	CASSPRLETRLGYNEQFF
TRBJ2-7	TRBV28	CASGQTYEQYF
TRBJ1-5	TRBV19	CASSLGQGGQPQHF
TRBJ1-4	TRBV5-6	CASSLISLQGAGEKLFF
TRBJ2-1	TRBV6-5	CASSWSVAGGNEQFF
TRBJ2-1	TRBV6-5	CASISGSLNNEQFF
TRBJ1-2	TRBV12-5	CASGLGTGFSGYTF
TRBJ1-5	TRBV7-3	CARLRRGAGNQPQHF
TRBJ2-1	TRBV9	CASSPATISYNEQFF
TRBJ1-2	TRBV7-3	CASSPRGGAGFDYGYTF
TRBJ1-5	TRBV19	CASSLRQVNQPQHF
TRBJ2-7	TRBV19	CASSPIAEWNSYEQYF
TRBJ2-7	TRBV6-6	CASTLSGSQYF
TRBJ1-6	TRBV2	CASSRVSGVDNSPLHF
TRBJ1-6	TRBV27	CASSSRGSSPLHF
TRBJ2-7	TRBV5-1	CASSLRGGRAHEQYF
TRBJ2-2	TRBV5-1	CASSSRSRMGNTGELFF
TRBJ2-7	TRBV27	CASSPRTSGGVYEQYF
TRBJ2-1	TRBV10-3	CAIREPRGGNEQFF
TRBJ2-7	TRBV7-3	CASSLTGLTYEQYF
TRBJ1-6	TRBV3-1/TRBV3-2	CASSHTGGGPSTLHF
TRBJ2-3	TRBV7-2	CASSLISVPSTDTQYF
TRBJ2-1	TRBV3-1/TRBV3-2	CASSQGTGFQFF
TRBJ1-2	TRBV5-6	CASSSPDGNNYGYTF
TRBJ1-4	TRBV4-2	CASSSRGGQGGEKLFF
TRBJ1-1	TRBV6-5	CASSSSGHTEAFF
TRBJ1-2	TRBV5-1	CASSLGIRTDTRGYTF
TRBJ1-2	TRBV6-5	CASKQGRSGYTF
TRBJ2-1	TRBV3-1/TRBV3-2	CASSALAVHNEQFF
TRBJ2-7	TRBV5-1	CASSSDLLYEQYF
TRBJ2-7	TRBV2	CASLGLYYEQYF
TRBJ2-1	TRBV24-1	CATSDLSKDTGEQFF
TRBJ2-1	TRBV5-1	CASTLAGIGNEQFF
TRBJ2-1	TRBV7-6	CASSLAQGRSGNEQFF
TRBJ2-1	TRBV9	CASSVGRERDEQFF
TRBJ2-3	TRBV7-3	CASSFRTGGTDTQYF
TRBJ2-5	TRBV3-1/TRBV3-2	CASSQGRYRDTETQYF
TRBJ1-1	TRBV19	CASQPQQGEAFF
TRBJ1-2	TRBV30	CAWSGFGDSLSDTF
TRBJ2-2	TRBV18	CASSAFRDTGELFF
TRBJ2-5	TRBV5-8	CASSLAGSKVGETQYF
TRBJ1-2	TRBV2	CAESLAGGPSYGYTF
TRBJ2-7	TRBV9	CASSVGDGVTYEQYF
TRBJ2-1	TRBV6-4	CASSGSSSSYNEQFF
TRBJ1-5	TRBV28	CAILLGGGSNQPQHF